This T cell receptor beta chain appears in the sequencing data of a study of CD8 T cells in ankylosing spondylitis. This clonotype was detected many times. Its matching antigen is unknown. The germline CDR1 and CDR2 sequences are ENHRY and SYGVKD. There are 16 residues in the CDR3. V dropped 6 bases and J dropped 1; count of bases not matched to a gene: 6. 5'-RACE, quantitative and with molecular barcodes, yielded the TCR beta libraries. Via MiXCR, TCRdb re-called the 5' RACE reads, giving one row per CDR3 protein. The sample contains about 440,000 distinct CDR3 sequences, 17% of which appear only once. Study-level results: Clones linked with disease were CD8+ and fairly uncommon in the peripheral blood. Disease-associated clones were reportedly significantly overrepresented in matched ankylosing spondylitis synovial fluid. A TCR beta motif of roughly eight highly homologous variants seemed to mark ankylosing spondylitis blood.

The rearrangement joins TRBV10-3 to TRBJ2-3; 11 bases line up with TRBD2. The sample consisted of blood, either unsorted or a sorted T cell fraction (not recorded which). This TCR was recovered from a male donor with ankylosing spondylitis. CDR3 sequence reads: CAISRVAGGGTDTQYF. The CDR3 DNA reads TGTGCCATCAGCCGAGTAGCGGGAGGGGGCACAGATACGCAGTATTTT.